This T cell receptor beta chain originates from a study of regulatory T cells in long-lasting Graves disease. Arm-PCR of CDR3 regions and iRepertoire HTBI primers were the basis on which TCR beta libraries were built. TCRdb re-derived calls from the multiplex PCR reads in MiXCR, one entry per CDR3 protein. The data contain around 470,000 distinct CDR3 sequences, roughly 15% of them singletons. As for time point: newly diagnosed GD, antithyroid drugs for less than 3 months. After RNA was extracted from PBMCs, the TCR library was made from it. CDR1 and CDR2 from the germline V gene are MDHEN and SYDVKM. Trimming removed 7 bases from V and 0 bases from J; junction bases left unmatched: 2. CDR3 length: 15 residues. This clonotype was seen only a few times. Separately, the same data were catalogued under a study of T cells in Graves' hyperthyroidism and ophthalmopathy. From that paper: An initial round of RT-PCR targeting the TCR CDR3 relied on the HTBI primer set.

V gene TRBV28 combines with J gene TRBJ2-6; 8 bases align to TRBD2. The TCR was taken from a woman between 45 and 65 years old with Graves disease. This specimen was peripheral blood mononuclear cells (PBMCs), taken at new diagnosis, from a patient treated with antithyroid drugs. CDR3 bases: TGTGCCAGCATAGCGGGGAGCTCTGGGGCCAACGTCCTGACTTTC. Translated, it gives CASIAGSSGANVLTF.